The 5 T cell receptor beta chains below were found in one sample sequenced in a study of T-cell reconstitution after alpha-beta-depleted transplantation in children. Unique molecular identifiers were used in preparing the TCRbeta library. TCRdb itself ran the PCR reads through MiXCR, one entry per CDR3 protein. Of about 300,000 distinct CDR3 sequences listed, 9.5% to 13% are singletons. Specimen: PBMCs, collected before TCRalphabeta/CD19-depleted stem cell transplant. Receptors originate from a boy under two years old with acute myeloid leukemia, due to receive a stem cell transplant.

Worth noting for this clonotype: Without the conserved terminal phenylalanine or tryptophan, this CDR3 likely stems from a read error. The genes are TRBV2 and TRBJ2-7; 12 nucleotides align to TRBD2. The CDR3 has 14 amino acids. Germline CDR1 reads SNHLY; CDR2 reads FYNNEI. Trimming cost V 3 bases and J 6 bases; bases outside gene matches: 3. The CDR3 DNA sequence: TGTGCCAGCAGTGATCTAGCGGGAGGGATCGAGCAGTACCTC. Its protein product is CASSDLAGGIEQYL.

Turning to this clonotype: Being one base from a much bigger clone, this may be a read error. CDR3 protein: CASSLDWGSLVFDYNDQFF. The CDR3 DNA follows: TGTGCCAGCAGCTTAGACTGGGGATCTCTAGTATTTGACTACAATGACCAGTTCTTC. The chain is built from TRBV11-2 and TRBJ2-1, with a weak D call TRBD2 (5 bases). Germline loops: CDR1 SGHAT, CDR2 FQNNGV. This CDR3 has 19 residues.

This clonotype has a count of ten or more. V is TRBV29-1 and J is TRBJ2-7, with D tentatively TRBD1 (5 bases). The CDR3 sequence is 12 residues long. Germline-derived CDR1 and CDR2 are SQVTM and ANQGSEA. Trimming removed 4 bases from V and 2 bases from J, with 9 bases in between. CDR3 residues: CSVARDPYEQYF. In DNA, the CDR3 is TGCAGCGTTGCCAGGGATCCCTACGAGCAGTACTTC.

There are many counts of this clonotype. The chain has TRBV24-1 and TRBJ2-1, with D unclear. Germline V lookup: CDR1 KGHDR, CDR2 SFDVKD. V lost 4 bases to trimming and J lost 5 bases, with 8 bases between them. The CDR3 spans 13 residues. This chain's CDR3 is CATSEPPHNEQFF. DNA for the CDR3: TGTGCCACCAGTGAACCCCCCCACAATGAGCAGTTCTTC.

This clonotype was observed many times. The V call is TRBV15, the J call TRBJ2-3, with 14 positions matching TRBD2. The CDR3 contains 17 residues. Trimming removed 3 bases from V and 5 bases from J; junction bases left unmatched: 7. The germline CDR1 and CDR2 sequences are LNHNV and YYDKDF (reference sequence). CDR3: CATSSSPGTSGRDTQYF. As DNA, the CDR3 is TGTGCCACCAGCAGTTCCCCCGGGACTAGCGGGAGAGATACGCAGTATTTT.